This T cell receptor beta chain is drawn from a study of control samples from healthy donors and cancer patients. This clone was counted only a few times. Only in-frame clones appear in the TCRdb table, and some are missing; sequencing was by immunoSEQ multiplex PCR. The repertoire holds tens of thousands of clones, with approximately 91% as singletons. This CDR3 contains 13 residues. The V end was cut by 6 bases, the J end by 7 bases, with 10 bases between. The germline V gene has CDR1 MNHEY and CDR2 SVGAGI. Sample: PBMCs. This TCR derives from a man aged 50-59 years with head and neck cancer. J is TRBJ1-6 and V is TRBV6-5; the D is unclear. The CDR3 protein is CASRGLWNSPLHF. The CDR3 DNA reads as TGTGCCAGCAGAGGCCTGTGGAATTCACCCCTCCACTTT.